This TCR beta chain was recovered during a study of shared clonotypes between healthy human individuals. The CDR3 runs to 13 residues. With 11 bases removed from V and 8 bases from J, the gap between germline ends came to 18 bases. CDR1 and CDR2 from the germline V gene are ENHRY and SYGVKD. This clone has only one observation. The antigen remains undetermined. Broader study findings: Sharing across four donors was highest in naive CD4 (roughly 5%) and lowest in memory CD8 (approximately 0.4%).

This table comes from immunoSEQ multiplex PCR, and its TCRdb copy is limited to in-frame clones, with some not included. Of 1.4 million to 1.5 million clones listed, roughly 96% were seen once; the top ten hold roughly 1.2%. The sample taken for sequencing was naive CD4+ T cells sorted from blood. Subset noted: CD45RA+ positively selected. This sequence was found in a man aged 25 to 40 in good health. The chain joins TRBV10-3 to TRBJ1-4, with a possible D match to TRBD1 (5 bases). CDR3: CASKRQGEEKLFF. CDR3 nucleotide sequence: TGTGCCTCCAAGAGGCAGGGAGAAGAAAAACTGTTTTTT.